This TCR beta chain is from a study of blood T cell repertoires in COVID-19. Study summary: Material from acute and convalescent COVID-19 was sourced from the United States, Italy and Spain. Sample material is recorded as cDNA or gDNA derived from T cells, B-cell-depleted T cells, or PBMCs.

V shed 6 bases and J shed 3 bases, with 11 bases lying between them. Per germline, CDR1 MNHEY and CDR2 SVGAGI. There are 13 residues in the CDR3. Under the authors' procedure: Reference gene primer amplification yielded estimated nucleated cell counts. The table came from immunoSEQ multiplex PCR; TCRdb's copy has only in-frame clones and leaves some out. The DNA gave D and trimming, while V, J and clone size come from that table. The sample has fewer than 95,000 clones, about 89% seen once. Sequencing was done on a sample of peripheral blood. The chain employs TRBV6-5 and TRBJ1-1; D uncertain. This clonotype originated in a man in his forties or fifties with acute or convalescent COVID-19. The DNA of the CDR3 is TGTGCCAGCAGACAATTTCGGGACACTGAAGCTTTCTTT. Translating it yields CASRQFRDTEAFF.